This TCR beta chain was profiled in a study of graft-versus-host responses after intestinal transplantation. With 7 bases clipped from V and 4 bases from J, the junction kept 7 bases outside the gene matches. The CDR3 is made up of 13 amino acids. Looked up from germline, CDR1 is SGHRS and CDR2 is YFSETQ. With regard to this clone: Its target is unknown.

The protocol was immunoSEQ multiplex PCR, while the TCRdb copy is restricted to in-frame clones and leaves out a portion. The sample lists around 99,000 clones; 80% to 90% were seen once. Sequenced material: unstimulated CD4+ T cells sorted from spleen or lymph node cells, taken before transplant. This sequence joins TRBV5-1 and TRBJ1-2, with 7 positions matching TRBD1. This receptor was obtained from a human donor who was the organ donor for an intestinal transplant. CDR3: CASEQGKGYGYTF. CDR3 sequence (DNA): TGCGCCAGCGAACAGGGGAAAGGCTATGGCTACACCTTC.